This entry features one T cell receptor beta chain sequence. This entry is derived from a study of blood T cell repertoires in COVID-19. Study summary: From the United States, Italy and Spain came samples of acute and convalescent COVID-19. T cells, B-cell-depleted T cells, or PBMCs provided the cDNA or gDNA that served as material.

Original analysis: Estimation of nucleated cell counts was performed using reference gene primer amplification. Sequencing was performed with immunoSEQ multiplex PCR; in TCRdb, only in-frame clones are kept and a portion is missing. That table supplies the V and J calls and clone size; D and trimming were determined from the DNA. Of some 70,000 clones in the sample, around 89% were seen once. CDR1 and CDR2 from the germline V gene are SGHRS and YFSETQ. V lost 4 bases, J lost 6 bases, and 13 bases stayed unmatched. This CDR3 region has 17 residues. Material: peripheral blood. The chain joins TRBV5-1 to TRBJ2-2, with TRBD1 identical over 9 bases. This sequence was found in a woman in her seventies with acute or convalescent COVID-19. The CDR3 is CASSPNGQGRTAGELFF. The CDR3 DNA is TGCGCCAGCAGCCCAAACGGACAGGGGCGAACAGCCGGGGAGCTGTTTTTT.